The present T cell receptor beta chain was sequenced within a study of blood T cell repertoires in COVID-19. Membership in each cohort depended on participant-reported clinical history. Here immunoSEQ multiplex PCR was the method, and the copy in TCRdb shows in-frame clones only, minus some. The sample consists of 250,000 to 350,000 clones, 92% of them appearing once. With V trimmed by 2 bases and J by 4 bases, 13 bases remained unmatched. Germline V gene lookup returns CDR1 KGHSH and CDR2 LQKENI. The CDR3 runs to 17 residues. The chain combines TRBV18 with TRBJ1-2, with TRBD1 matching 7 bases. The sequence derives from a woman aged 25 to 39 who had recovered from COVID-19. The sample was PBMCs or T cells enriched from blood (not recorded which). The CDR3 DNA reads as TGTGCCAGCTCACCATTCGGGACAGCTCCCGCTAGCTATGGCTACACCTTC. Translation gives CASSPFGTAPASYGYTF.